The entry below gives a single TCR beta chain sequence along with its context. The sample comes from a study of T cells after somatic rescue of genetic block. CDR1 and CDR2 (germline): MGHRA, YSYEKL. This CDR3 is 18 amino acids long. Trimming took 0 bases from V and 2 from J, leaving 17 bases between them. Profiled with immunoSEQ multiplex PCR; TCRdb holds only in-frame clones, not every one. The sample records about 70,000 clones, 90% to 95% being singletons. The chain is built from TRBV4-1 and TRBJ2-1; D may be TRBD2 (6 bases). The receptor was isolated from a man in his forties. Sequenced: peripheral blood mononuclear cells (PBMCs). CDR3 nucleotide sequence: TGCGCCAGCAGCCAAGATAACCGGGAGCGGGCGCCCTACAATGAGCAGTTCTTC. It codes for CASSQDNRERAPYNEQFF.